One sample yielded the 27 T cell receptor beta chains listed below, sequenced in a study of post-analysis software for immune sequencing data. Whole-study results and caveats: There were five or six TRBV segments more frequent in patients than controls, and TRBV5-6, TRBV5-1 and TRBV20-1 were among them.

Every TCR beta cDNA library bore unique molecular identifiers. TCRdb re-analysed the PCR reads in MiXCR, keeping a single row per CDR3 protein. The table records approximately 630,000 distinct CDR3 sequences, about 60% of them present only once. No cognate antigen is known for these TCRs. Specimen: blood. These receptors were taken from a girl under 10 years old with multiple sclerosis.

This sequence joins TRBV15 and TRBJ2-7; maybe TRBD2 (6 bases). The last part of the DNA fits TRBJ2-5 better; the J call may be wrong. The CDR3 runs to 18 residues. Per the germline V gene, CDR1 is LNHNV and CDR2 is YYDKDF (reference sequence). Written as DNA, the CDR3 is TGTGCCACCAGCAGAGATAAGGGAGGCCCCCTTACACCAGAGACCCAGTACTTC. It encodes CATSRDKGGPLTPETQYF.

The chain combines TRBV12-3 or TRBV12-4 with TRBJ2-5, with TRBD2 matching 11 bases. The CDR3 extends over 18 amino acids. With V trimmed by 3 bases and J by 7 bases, 16 bases remained unmatched. The CDR3 spells CASSLLSLRTSGYGTQYF. The CDR3 bases are TGTGCCAGCAGTTTGTTGAGCCTTAGGACTAGCGGGTATGGGACCCAGTACTTC.

This clonotype was recorded a few times. The chain uses TRBV29-1 and TRBJ2-5; D is perhaps TRBD1 (6 bases). V was pared by 3 bases and J by 4 bases, with 21 bases between. This CDR3 has 16 amino acids. From germline, CDR1 is SQVTM and CDR2 ANQGSEA. The DNA of the CDR3 is TGCAGCGTTGACCCCCTGGCAGGGGCGGAGGTAGAGACCCAGTACTTC. Encoded protein: CSVDPLAGAEVETQYF.

The table lists this clonotype with a few counts. The V and J genes are TRBV5-5 and TRBJ1-1; D gene unclear. Trimming shortened V by 7 bases and J by 0 bases, and 10 bases separated the two germline ends. The V gene's germline CDR1 is SGHKS and CDR2 YYEKEE (reference sequence). The length of the CDR3 is 13 residues. The CDR3, as DNA: TGTGCCAGCCGGAGAGACTTGAACACTGAAGCTTTCTTT. Amino acid sequence: CASRRDLNTEAFF.

In its sample, this clonotype was seen a few times. The chain links TRBV4-3 to TRBJ2-5; D is uncertain. Deletions cut 0 bases from V and 0 bases from J, with 8 bases between. Germline CDR1 LGHNA, CDR2 YSLEER. This CDR3 contains 15 residues. The CDR3 nucleotides read TGCGCCAGCAGCCAAGAAGTGATGTACCAAGAGACCCAGTACTTC. It translates to CASSQEVMYQETQYF.

The rearrangement uses TRBV2 and TRBJ1-2; the match to TRBD1 covers 11 bases. Germline loops: CDR1 SNHLY, CDR2 FYNNEI. The CDR3 totals 16 residues. The ends lost 0 bases at V and 7 bases at J; junction bases unmatched: 7. The CDR3 is CASSEAQRTGGSGYTF. The CDR3 DNA reads TGTGCCAGCAGTGAAGCGCAAAGGACAGGGGGCAGTGGCTACACCTTC.

This clonotype was found many times. This chain joins TRBV10-1 and TRBJ2-3; 9 nucleotides align to TRBD1. Germline trimming cut 9 bases from V and 1 base from J; bases unmatched to any gene: 2. The germline CDR1 and CDR2 sequences are WNHNN and SYGVQD (reference sequence). The CDR3 runs to 13 residues. The CDR3 spells CARQGARTDTQYF. The CDR3, as DNA: TGCGCCAGACAGGGGGCACGCACAGATACGCAGTATTTT.

This clonotype was seen more than once but under ten times. The chain recombines TRBV6-1 with TRBJ2-3, with 8 positions matching TRBD2. This CDR3 spans 15 amino acids. CDR1 and CDR2 (germline): MNHNS, SASEGT. Losses at the gene ends were 8 bases for V and 5 bases for J; bases not matched to a gene: 12. This chain's CDR3 is CASVVAGKHGDTQYF. CDR3 nucleotide sequence: TGTGCCAGCGTTGTAGCGGGAAAACACGGAGATACGCAGTATTTT.

In this sample, this clonotype turned up a few times. The chain recombines TRBV10-3 with TRBJ2-5; 9 nucleotides line up with TRBD2. CDR1 and CDR2 (germline): ENHRY, SYGVKD. The CDR3 is 15 amino acids. J gave up 4 bases and V 8 bases, and 11 bases lay outside the gene matches. The CDR3 spells CAIARGGQERETQYF. The CDR3 DNA sequence: TGTGCCATCGCGCGGGGGGGCCAAGAGCGAGAGACCCAGTACTTC.

The genes are TRBV19 and TRBJ1-1; perhaps TRBD1 as D (5 bases). This CDR3 comprises 14 residues. Trimming removed 7 bases at V and 4 bases at J, with 16 bases between. From germline, CDR1 is LNHDA and CDR2 SQIVND (reference sequence). The chain's CDR3 is CASMGRPQGTEAFF. CDR3 in DNA: TGTGCCAGTATGGGACGGCCGCAGGGCACTGAAGCTTTCTTT.

The gene calls are TRBV5-1 and TRBJ1-1, with 12 nucleotides matching TRBD1. The CDR3 runs to 16 residues. Germline V gives CDR1 SGHRS, CDR2 YFSETQ. With 1 base clipped from V and 11 bases from J, the junction kept 12 bases outside the gene matches. CDR3: CASSLISGTGGKQAFF. The CDR3 DNA follows: TGCGCCAGCAGCTTGATCTCCGGGACAGGGGGCAAGCAGGCTTTCTTT. Drawing the rest from reference TRBV5-1 and TRBJ1-1, the complete variable domain is KAGVTQTPRYLIKTRGQQVTLSCSPISGHRSVSWYQQTPGQGLQFLFEYFSETQRNKGNFPGRFSGRQFSNSRSEMNVSTLELGDSALYLCASSLISGTGGKQAFFGQGTRLTVV.

This CDR3 reads CASREGGSGGAYNEQFF. CDR3 nucleotides: TGCGCCAGCAGAGAGGGAGGGAGCGGGGGGGCCTACAATGAGCAGTTCTTC. The rearrangement uses TRBV10-1 and TRBJ2-1, with 10 bases that match TRBD2. CDR3 length: 17 residues. CDR1 and CDR2 (germline): WNHNN, SYGVQD (reference sequence). V was clipped by 6 bases and J by 2 bases; unmatched bases: 10.

The V call is TRBV6-5, the J call TRBJ2-1; weak D call: TRBD1 (5 bases). Per germline, CDR1 MNHEY and CDR2 SVGAGI. The V end was cut by 6 bases, the J end by 2 bases, with 14 bases between. The CDR3 is 15 residues long. DNA for the CDR3: TGTGCCAGCAGCGCAGACAGTCGAACCTACAATGAGCAGTTCTTC. Amino acid sequence: CASSADSRTYNEQFF.

V is TRBV29-1 and J is TRBJ2-5, with a weak D call TRBD2 (5 bases). TRBJ2-7 matches the DNA end more closely, so the J call is doubtful. Per the germline V gene, CDR1 is SQVTM and CDR2 is ANQGSEA. CDR3 length: 16 residues. CDR3 sequence (DNA): TGCAGCGTAGTGAGAGCAGGAGGAGCTAAAAAGGGCGAGCAGTACTTC. Its translation is CSVVRAGGAKKGEQYF.

In its sample, this clonotype was seen once. This chain connects TRBV12-3 or TRBV12-4 to TRBJ1-2; 7 bases are shared with TRBD1. J lost 3 bases, V lost 5 bases, and 9 bases had no gene match. The CDR3 contains 15 residues. CDR3 loop: CASSPGRQGYYGYTF. As DNA, the CDR3 is TGTGCCAGCAGTCCCGGAAGACAGGGATACTATGGCTACACCTTC.

This clonotype was counted a few times. The V call is TRBV3-1, the J call TRBJ1-2; 10 bases agree with TRBD1. Germline V gene data show CDR1 as LGHDT and CDR2 as YNNKEL (reference sequence). The CDR3 totals 14 residues. V shed 4 bases and J 6 bases; nucleotides not matched to a gene: 5. The CDR3: CASSLGTGAHGYTF. In nucleotides, the CDR3 is TGTGCCAGCAGCCTCGGGACAGGGGCGCATGGCTACACCTTC.

The chain joins TRBV21-1 to TRBJ2-1. TRBV21-1 is tagged as a pseudogene. The CDR3 extends over 12 amino acids. The CDR3 nucleotides read TGTGCCAGCAGCAATAGGGTTTGGGAGCAGTTCTTC. It codes for CASSNRVWEQFF.

This clonotype turned up a few times. The chain joins TRBV7-9 to TRBJ2-1; 12 positions match TRBD2. Germline CDR1 reads SEHNR; CDR2 reads FQNEAQ (reference sequence). The V segment lost 3 bases and the J segment 10 bases; nucleotides outside the gene matches: 7. The CDR3 is 15 amino acids. The CDR3 here is CASSFRLAGGKEQFF. The DNA of the CDR3 is TGTGCCAGCAGCTTTCGGCTAGCGGGAGGGAAGGAGCAGTTCTTC.

The chain is built from TRBV12-3 or TRBV12-4 and TRBJ2-1; 8 nucleotides align to TRBD2. The CDR3 extends over 14 amino acids. V trimming: 3 bases; J trimming: 6 bases; junction bases outside the gene matches: 4. The chain's CDR3 is CASSFSGGPNEQFF. CDR3 DNA: TGTGCCAGCAGTTTTTCGGGGGGGCCCAATGAGCAGTTCTTC.

The chain uses TRBV3-1 and TRBJ1-5; no clear D gene. Germline values: CDR1 LGHDT, CDR2 YNNKEL (reference sequence). The CDR3 sequence is 15 residues long. The germline V and J ends were trimmed by 0 bases and 4 bases, with 10 bases remaining between them. DNA for the CDR3: TGTGCCAGCAGCCAAGATTCCGGGCTTAATCAGCCCCAGCATTTT. As protein: CASSQDSGLNQPQHF.

The V call is TRBV6-6, the J call TRBJ2-5; a weak D match, TRBD2 (5 bases). This CDR3 is 14 amino acids long. Per the germline V gene, CDR1 is MNHNY and CDR2 is SVGAGI (reference sequence). Deletions cut 2 bases from V and 11 bases from J, with 18 bases between. The DNA of the CDR3 is TGTGCCAGCAGTTACGGCGGGCGCCACAATGAGCAGTACTTC. Encoded protein: CASSYGGRHNEQYF.

The rearrangement links TRBV20-1 to TRBJ1-5, with 8 bases aligning to TRBD1. The CDR3 covers 18 residues. Germline V CDR1 and CDR2: DFQATT, SNEGSKA (reference sequence). The junction had 16 bases not matched to a gene; V was cut back by 0 bases and J by 6 bases. The CDR3 coding sequence is TGCAGTGCTAGAGAAGCTGGGACCACTGGACAGGGAGGTCAGCCCCAGCATTTT. Protein sequence: CSAREAGTTGQGGQPQHF.

The chain joins TRBV27 to TRBJ2-5; 9 nucleotides line up with TRBD1. CDR1 is MNHEY, CDR2 SMNVEV, per germline (reference sequence). Germline trimming cut 0 bases from V and 5 bases from J; bases unmatched to any gene: 4. The CDR3 loop spans 15 amino acids. In nucleotides, the CDR3 is TGTGCCAGCAGTTTATCGAGAGGACAGGGGGAGACCCAGTACTTC. Residues: CASSLSRGQGETQYF.

This clonotype has a handful of counts. The chain recombines TRBV24-1 with TRBJ2-1, with a weak D call TRBD2 (6 bases). The CDR3 contains 14 residues. The germline gives CDR1 KGHDR, CDR2 SFDVKD. Trimming removed 6 bases at V and 5 bases at J, with 13 bases between. CDR3 protein: CATSRGAGDNEQFF. CDR3 nucleotide sequence: TGTGCCACCAGTAGGGGAGCGGGTGACAATGAGCAGTTCTTC.

This sequence joins TRBV6-1 and TRBJ2-7; D unresolved. Trimming stripped 7 bases from V and 2 bases from J, with 6 bases between. The germline CDR1 and CDR2 sequences are MNHNS and SASEGT. This CDR3 region has 11 residues. CDR3 nucleotides: TGTGCCAGCAACCAGGCCTACGAGCAGTACTTC. This sequence encodes CASNQAYEQYF.

The chain couples TRBV5-1 to TRBJ2-1; D is tentatively TRBD1 or TRBD2 (7 bases each). V lost 3 bases and J 3 bases, leaving 13 bases between the germline ends. CDR1 is SGHRS and CDR2 is YFSETQ in the germline V gene. The CDR3 has 15 amino acids. The CDR3 DNA sequence: TGCGCCAGCAGCTCGGGGGGACAGATCTACAATGAGCAGTTCTTC. This gives the protein CASSSGGQIYNEQFF.

The chain joins TRBV27 to TRBJ1-1; D is unclear. The CDR3 has 14 amino acids. The ends were cut back, 8 bases at V and 0 bases at J, with 13 bases in the middle. Germline V gene data show CDR1 as MNHEY and CDR2 as SMNVEV (reference sequence). CDR3 protein: CASRITWMNTEAFF. The CDR3 DNA sequence: TGTGCCAGCCGAATTACCTGGATGAACACTGAAGCTTTCTTT.